The source of this T cell receptor beta chain is a study of CD8 T cells in Susac syndrome. RNA totalling roughly 0.45 to 1 ug underwent reverse transcription with random hexamers. Amplification of TCR beta CDR3 spanned 54 Vbeta and 13 Jbeta via immunoSEQ multiplex PCR. TCRdb analysed the immunoSEQ multiplex PCR reads with MiXCR anew, one entry per CDR3 protein. In the table there are 69,000 or so distinct CDR3 sequences, about 94% of which are singletons. By share of the sample, this clonotype is medium-sized. The CDR3 covers 15 residues. Germline loops: CDR1 MNHNS, CDR2 SASEGT. V lost 1 base to trimming and J lost 0 bases, with 7 bases between them.

Material for sequencing was CD8+ T cells from PBMCs. This clonotype was sampled from a human donor with multiple sclerosis. The chain couples TRBV6-1 to TRBJ1-3; D is uncertain. The CDR3 bases are TGTGCCAGCAGTGAAGACCGTAACTCTGGAAACACCATATATTTT. Protein product: CASSEDRNSGNTIYF.